The 32 T cell receptor beta chains in this list originate from one sample, sequenced in a study of shared clonotypes between healthy human individuals (dated by TCRdb to 2018 to 2021). The receptor library was made with the immunoSEQ multiplex PCR assay. What TCRdb holds here is the immuneACCESS table cut down to in-frame rearrangements. Part of the clones is not present; checked against another copy, under half of the missing clones reflect an unresolved V gene, and the others are unexplained. Counted in this sample were 470,000 or so clones; 70% to 80% of them appeared once. The ten largest clones capture 12% of the sample. Sequenced: PBMCs. These receptors were obtained from a woman in her forties in good health. Some clones in this sample may be carry-over from other donors' samples.

V is TRBV28 and J is TRBJ1-1; 8 nucleotides agree with TRBD1. This CDR3 has 14 amino acids. After removal of 5 bases from V and 5 bases from J, the junction contained 7 bases not matched to a gene. Germline lookup yields CDR1 MDHEN and CDR2 SYDVKM. CDR3 sequence: CASSKDRVRTEAFF. The CDR3 coding sequence is TGTGCCAGCAGTAAGGACAGGGTTCGGACTGAAGCTTTCTTT.

The table lists this clone with a count of one. The gene calls are TRBV27 and TRBJ2-1; 11 positions match TRBD2. Germline V gives CDR1 MNHEY, CDR2 SMNVEV (reference sequence). This CDR3 region has 17 residues. The V segment lost 4 bases and the J segment 1 base; nucleotides outside the gene matches: 6. The DNA for the CDR3 is TGTGCCAGCAGTTGGTTAGCGGGAGGGGGGTCCTACAATGAGCAGTTCTTC. Translating gives CASSWLAGGGSYNEQFF.

The chain employs TRBV10-3 and TRBJ2-2; TRBD2 matches 7 bases. Looked up from germline, CDR1 is ENHRY and CDR2 is SYGVKD. There are 17 residues in the CDR3. The trim removed 0 bases at V and 0 bases at J, leaving 4 bases unmatched. Here the CDR3 reads CAISESAGRANTGELFF. CDR3 bases: TGTGCCATCAGTGAGTCAGCGGGGCGCGCGAACACCGGGGAGCTGTTTTTT.

The chain combines TRBV5-4 with TRBJ2-1; 15 nucleotides agree with TRBD2. V lost 4 bases and J lost 5; bases outside the gene matches: 10. There are 18 residues in the CDR3. Germline V gene lookup returns CDR1 SGHNT and CDR2 YYREEE (reference sequence). The CDR3 coding sequence is TGTGCCAGCAGCCCCATTGGACTAGCGGGAGGGACCGACAATGAGCAGTTCTTC. This gives the protein CASSPIGLAGGTDNEQFF.

The rearrangement links TRBV5-1 to TRBJ2-1; possible D gene TRBD2, 5 bases. The length of the CDR3 is 14 residues. V gave up 0 bases and J gave up 9 bases, with 13 bases separating them. Germline V gene sequence: CDR1 SGHRS, CDR2 YFSETQ. CDR3 DNA sequence: TGCGCCAGCAGCTTGGCCGAAGTGGCGGGTGAGCAGTTCTTC. This encodes CASSLAEVAGEQFF.

J is TRBJ2-7 and V is TRBV30; D not resolved. CDR1 and CDR2 from the germline V gene are GTSNPN and SVGIG (reference sequence). The CDR3 loop spans 13 amino acids. Trimming took 2 bases from V and 7 from J, leaving 15 bases between them. In DNA, the CDR3 is TGTGCCTGGAGTCCCGGGTCCCAATGGGAGCAGTACTTC. It is translated as CAWSPGSQWEQYF. Using reference TRBV30 and TRBJ2-7 for the parts outside the CDR3, the full variable domain is SQTIHQWPATLVQPVGSPLSLECTVEGTSNPNLYWYRQAAGRGLQLLFYSVGIGQISSEVPQNLSASRPQDRQFILSSKKLLLSDSGFYLCAWSPGSQWEQYFGPGTRLTVT.

The chain links TRBV9 to TRBJ2-3; 10 bases match TRBD2. The V gene end was trimmed by 4 bases and the J gene end by 0 bases; junction bases not matched to a gene: 8. The CDR3 is made up of 17 amino acids. Germline CDR1 is SGDLS and CDR2 is YYNGEE. CDR3 protein: CASSPRTSGTSTDTQYF. DNA for the CDR3: TGTGCCAGCAGCCCACGGACTAGCGGAACTAGCACAGATACGCAGTATTTT.

V and J are TRBV5-1 and TRBJ1-4, with 10 bases aligning to TRBD1. Germline V gene sequence: CDR1 SGHRS, CDR2 YFSETQ. J lost 7 bases, V lost 5 bases, and 8 bases had no gene match. The CDR3 extends over 15 amino acids. Here the CDR3 DNA reads TGCGCCAGCAGAGGACAGGGGGAGAGGAGTGAAAAACTGTTTTTT. The encoded protein is CASRGQGERSEKLFF.

The chain joins TRBV30 to TRBJ2-3; D gene unclear. Trimming removed 0 bases at V and 3 bases at J, with 13 bases between. The CDR3 is made up of 15 amino acids. Germline lookup yields CDR1 GTSNPN and CDR2 SVGIG (reference sequence). This chain's CDR3 is CAWSVARPETDTQYF. The DNA of the CDR3 is TGTGCCTGGAGTGTAGCCAGGCCTGAGACAGATACGCAGTATTTT.

V is TRBV11-2 and J is TRBJ2-1; tentative D call: TRBD2 (5 bases). CDR1 and CDR2 from the germline V gene are SGHAT and FQNNGV. CDR3 length: 12 residues. V was cut by 4 bases and J by 10 bases, with 11 bases left in between. CDR3 sequence (DNA): TGTGCCAGCAGCTCCACCCGGAGGGAGCAGTTCTTC. Amino acids: CASSSTRREQFF.

Only a few counts were recorded for this clone. This chain joins TRBV28 and TRBJ2-5; 8 bases agree with TRBD2. The trim removed 1 base at V and 5 bases at J, leaving 9 bases unmatched. The CDR3 covers 16 residues. CDR1 and CDR2 (germline): MDHEN, SYDVKM. The CDR3 DNA reads TGTGCCAGCAGTTTATATAAAGGCGGGGGGCCCGAGACCCAGTACTTC. Amino acid sequence: CASSLYKGGGPETQYF. The full variable domain, completed using reference TRBV28 and TRBJ2-5, is DVKVTQSSRYLVKRTGEKVFLECVQDMDHENMFWYRQDPGLGLRLIYFSYDVKMKEKGDIPEGYSVSREKKERFSLILESASTNQTSMYLCASSLYKGGGPETQYFGPGTRLLVL.

The CDR3 DNA is TGCGCCAGCAGTCCCCTGACAGTAGTTGATCAGCCCCAGCATTTT. Protein product: CASSPLTVVDQPQHF. This chain links TRBV23-1 with TRBJ1-5, with a weak D call TRBD1 (5 bases). TRBV23-1 qualifies as an ORF whose function is uncertain. V was pared by 4 bases and J by 5 bases, with 15 bases between. The CDR3 has 15 residues.

The rearrangement links TRBV7-8 to TRBJ2-3; the match to TRBD2 covers 12 bases. The CDR3 runs to 15 residues. The ends lost 5 bases at V and 8 bases at J; junction bases unmatched: 8. CDR1 and CDR2 (germline): SGHVS, FQNEAQ. CDR3 in DNA: TGTGCCAGCAGCCCCCGACTAGCGGGAGATGGTACGCAGTATTTT. This encodes CASSPRLAGDGTQYF. The full variable domain, in which reference TRBV7-8 and TRBJ2-3 provide the parts outside the CDR3, is GAGVSQSPRYKVAKRGQDVALRCDPISGHVSLFWYQQALGQGPEFLTYFQNEAQLDKSGLPSDRFFAERPEGSVSTLKIQRTQQEDSAVYLCASSPRLAGDGTQYFGPGTRLTVL.

On this clone itself: Other DNA sequences from this sample encode an identical CDR3 as well. The genes are TRBV7-9 and TRBJ1-1, with 7 bases matching TRBD1. The CDR3 is made up of 14 amino acids. The trim removed 2 bases at V and 2 bases at J, leaving 2 bases unmatched. Per the germline V gene, CDR1 is SEHNR and CDR2 is FQNEAQ (reference sequence). The chain's CDR3 is CASSLQGGNTEAFF. In DNA form, the CDR3 reads TGTGCCAGCAGCTTACAGGGGGGCAACACTGAAGCTTTCTTT.

This chain uses TRBV7-9 with TRBJ2-2; weak D call: TRBD2 (5 bases). The CDR3 loop spans 19 amino acids. V gave up 3 bases and J gave up 2 bases, with 22 bases separating them. Germline assignment: CDR1 SEHNR and CDR2 FQNEAQ (reference sequence). The CDR3 spells CASSFTSRAAATNTGELFF. The CDR3 region has the DNA TGTGCCAGCAGCTTTACCTCGCGGGCCGCCGCAACCAACACCGGGGAGCTGTTTTTT.

This chain connects TRBV28 to TRBJ1-2; tentatively, D is TRBD1 (5 bases). The CDR3 has 14 amino acids. Per germline, CDR1 MDHEN and CDR2 SYDVKM. V was clipped by 4 bases and J by 0 bases, with 9 bases between them. The CDR3 coding sequence is TGTGCCAGCAGTTCCCGACAGCCTAACTATGGCTACACCTTC. It specifies CASSSRQPNYGYTF.

The chain carries TRBV5-5 and TRBJ2-5, with 11 bases fitting TRBD2. V shed 4 bases and J 1 base; nucleotides not matched to a gene: 9. The CDR3 covers 17 residues. From germline, CDR1 is SGHKS and CDR2 YYEKEE (reference sequence). CDR3 in DNA: TGTGCCAGCAGCCCTACTCTAGCGGGAGGTGGCCAAGAGACCCAGTACTTC. Amino acid sequence: CASSPTLAGGGQETQYF.

The V and J genes are TRBV28 and TRBJ2-5, with TRBD1 identical over 7 bases. The J call is doubtful: the DNA matches TRBJ2-7 better. The CDR3 covers 14 residues. Germline CDR1 and CDR2: MDHEN and SYDVKM. The CDR3 DNA is TGTGCCAGCAGCAGGGGACAGATTTTCTACGAGCAGTACTTC. Encoded protein: CASSRGQIFYEQYF.

J is TRBJ2-2 and V is TRBV7-3; D not certain. From germline, CDR1 is SGHTA and CDR2 FQGTGA. The CDR3 covers 16 residues. The ends were cut back, 1 base at V and 1 base at J, with 10 bases in the middle. This CDR3 reads CASSLRAAVNTGELFF. CDR3 DNA: TGTGCCAGCAGCTTAAGGGCGGCGGTGAACACCGGGGAGCTGTTTTTT.

V and J are TRBV9 and TRBJ2-2; 9 bases line up with TRBD2. The CDR3 covers 16 residues. Germline V gene sequence: CDR1 SGDLS, CDR2 YYNGEE. V shed 4 bases and J 0 bases; nucleotides not matched to a gene: 4. The CDR3 loop reads CASSFSGSSNTGELFF. The CDR3, as DNA: TGTGCCAGCAGCTTTAGCGGGAGTTCGAACACCGGGGAGCTGTTTTTT.

V and J are TRBV27 and TRBJ2-3, with TRBD1 as a possible D gene (5 bases). The germline gives CDR1 MNHEY, CDR2 SMNVEV (reference sequence). The CDR3 spans 13 residues. Trimming stripped 8 bases from V and 5 bases from J, with 14 bases between. CDR3 nucleotides: TGTGCCAGCGGGGTCAGGGTGGGAGATACGCAGTATTTT. Amino acid sequence: CASGVRVGDTQYF.

This rearrangement joins TRBV11-2 to TRBJ1-4; TRBD1 might be the D (5 bases). Germline CDR1 SGHAT, CDR2 FQNNGV. This CDR3 contains 18 residues. V lost 1 base and J lost 2, with 17 bases in between. CDR3 amino acids: CASSLVAGPTATNEKLFF. The CDR3 DNA follows: TGTGCCAGCAGCTTAGTGGCAGGGCCAACTGCCACTAATGAAAAACTGTTTTTT.

The chain links TRBV2 to TRBJ2-3; TRBD2 might be the D (5 bases). CDR3 length: 13 residues. The V end was cut by 1 base, the J end by 7 bases, with 9 bases between. CDR1 and CDR2 (germline): SNHLY, FYNNEI. The CDR3 reads CASSEEAEHTQYF. In nucleotides, the CDR3 is TGTGCCAGCAGTGAAGAAGCGGAACATACGCAGTATTTT.

V and J are TRBV7-2 and TRBJ2-5, with D perhaps TRBD2 (6 bases). This CDR3 has 14 amino acids. Germline CDR1 SGHTA, CDR2 FQGNSA. V was cut by 5 bases and J by 0 bases, with 10 bases left in between. CDR3 sequence: CASSRLAYQETQYF. The CDR3 DNA is TGTGCCAGCAGCCGTCTAGCGTACCAAGAGACCCAGTACTTC.

The chain recombines TRBV19 with TRBJ2-7, with 10 bases fitting TRBD1. Germline CDR1 and CDR2: LNHDA and SQIVND (reference sequence). The V gene end was trimmed by 4 bases and the J gene end by 4 bases; junction bases not matched to a gene: 10. The CDR3 length is 16 residues. The CDR3 DNA follows: TGTGCCAGTAGTACTGATCCGGGACAGGGGTTTTACGAGCAGTACTTC. Protein: CASSTDPGQGFYEQYF.

This chain connects TRBV11-3 to TRBJ2-7; 9 bases align to TRBD2. J gave up 6 bases and V 1 base, and 4 bases lay outside the gene matches. CDR3 length: 14 residues. Germline assignment: CDR1 SGHNT and CDR2 YENEEA. The CDR3 region is CASSLAGSGGEQYF. The CDR3 DNA sequence: TGTGCCAGCAGCTTAGCTGGTAGCGGGGGCGAGCAGTACTTC.

This sequence joins TRBV27 and TRBJ2-3; 9 nucleotides align to TRBD1. The V gene's germline CDR1 is MNHEY and CDR2 SMNVEV (reference sequence). J lost 1 base, V lost 8 bases, and 19 bases had no gene match. The CDR3 is 19 residues long. The CDR3 bases are TGTGCCAGCCGTCCCTTCGGGACAGGGTTGGTTTCGCGCACAGATACGCAGTATTTT. Translated: CASRPFGTGLVSRTDTQYF.

The gene calls are TRBV27 and TRBJ2-7, with D tentatively TRBD1 or TRBD2 (6 bases each). V was trimmed by 4 bases and J by 6 bases, leaving 10 bases between them. The V gene's germline CDR1 is MNHEY and CDR2 SMNVEV (reference sequence). The CDR3 has 12 amino acids. CDR3 residues: CASSSKGGEQYF. CDR3 in DNA: TGTGCCAGCAGTTCCAAGGGGGGCGAGCAGTACTTC.

This chain joins TRBV27 and TRBJ2-7; TRBD1 matches 7 bases. CDR1 and CDR2 from the germline V gene are MNHEY and SMNVEV (reference sequence). This CDR3 is 14 amino acids long. Trimming at V came to 3 bases and at J to 5 bases, leaving 7 bases not matched to a gene. The CDR3 here is CASSLSGQFNEQYF. CDR3 bases: TGTGCCAGCAGTTTGTCGGGACAGTTCAACGAGCAGTACTTC.

DNA of the CDR3: TGTGCCAGCAGCCGGATAGGGGGGGCGCAACCCGGGGAGCTGTTTTTT. Translating it yields CASSRIGGAQPGELFF. The rearrangement uses TRBV7-9 and TRBJ2-2, with a weak D call TRBD2 (7 bases). The CDR3 contains 16 residues. Germline V CDR1 and CDR2: SEHNR, FQNEAQ (reference sequence). V was cut by 5 bases and J by 6 bases, with 19 bases left in between.

Worth noting for this clone: The germline gene is not matched at one end of the junction; a read error may be the cause. The CDR3 region has the DNA TGTGCTAGCAGGACCTTTTGCGACAGACCCGAGACTAGCGGGATGAGTTTCTACGAGCAGTACTTC. Protein product: CASRTFCDRPETSGMSFYEQYF. J is TRBJ2-7 and V is TRBV7-7; 11 bases agree with TRBD2. This CDR3 has 22 amino acids. Germline CDR1 reads SSHAT; CDR2 reads FNYEAQ (reference sequence).

The gene calls are TRBV27 and TRBJ2-1; 8 nucleotides line up with TRBD2. CDR1 and CDR2 (germline): MNHEY, SMNVEV (reference sequence). V trimming: 6 bases; J trimming: 4 bases; junction bases outside the gene matches: 5. The CDR3 consists of 14 residues. DNA of the CDR3: TGTGCCAGCAGCCCGGGAGGGGCTTACAATGAGCAGTTCTTC. It codes for CASSPGGAYNEQFF.